This TCR beta chain was observed in a study of blood T cell repertoires in COVID-19. Study at large: The origin of the acute and convalescent COVID-19 samples was the United States, Italy and Spain.

Libraries were prepared by immunoSEQ multiplex PCR; TCRdb keeps only in-frame clonotypes and omits some of them. Of 210,000 or so clones in the sample, approximately 88% are singletons; the top ten hold about 4%. Germline V gene lookup returns CDR1 LNHDA and CDR2 SQIVND (reference sequence). There are 13 residues in the CDR3. V was shortened by 5 bases and J by 5 bases, with 10 bases between the two germline ends. The origin of this receptor is a woman aged 25 to 39 who had been exposed to COVID-19. The sequenced material came from PBMCs or T cells enriched from blood (not recorded which). J is TRBJ2-1 and V is TRBV19, with D tentatively TRBD1 (5 bases). CDR3 residues: CASSGDSDNEQFF. In DNA form, the CDR3 reads TGTGCCAGTAGTGGAGACAGCGACAATGAGCAGTTCTTC.